Listed below are T cell receptor beta chains from one sample, sequenced in a study of beta chain features in type 1 diabetes. Some clones are missing from TCRdb's copy, which holds only in-frame ones; the method was immunoSEQ multiplex PCR. The sample carries a few hundred thousand clones, 14% recorded once. Sequencing was performed on naive CD4+ T cells from blood. The receptors originated from a man aged 25 to 45 with type 1 diabetes. CDR3s include the opening cysteine and the closing phenylalanine or tryptophan. The order of the fields is V gene, J gene, CDR3 protein.

TRBV25-1	TRBJ1-4	CASSAMGIGGGEKLFF
TRBV28	TRBJ2-5	CASSWRGYQETQYF
TRBV29-1	TRBJ2-1	CSARTSLLYNEQFF
TRBV6-5	TRBJ2-7	CASRSTLKAGGEQYF
TRBV19	TRBJ1-5	CASSIQYQQPQHF
TRBV5-1	TRBJ1-2	CASSFRGAPETGYTF
TRBV29-1	TRBJ2-5	CSVPGTSGLQETQYF
TRBV5-1	TRBJ2-5	CASSFSGSGSGETQYF
TRBV11-3	TRBJ2-3	CASSLGREGQGTQYF
TRBV6-5	TRBJ2-1	CASSFRASYNEQFF
TRBV5-5	TRBJ2-4	CASSLVPGIAKNIQYF
TRBV25-1	TRBJ2-7	CASSADYSGQYF
TRBV6-5	TRBJ2-6	CASRSTGLGANVLTF
TRBV29-1	TRBJ2-3	CSGLLASSTDTQYF
TRBV9	TRBJ1-1	CASSTPGTEAFF
TRBV14	TRBJ1-5	CASFPDRVNNQPQHF
TRBV5-6	TRBJ2-5	CASSLGQGRTQYF
TRBV7-2	TRBJ1-4	CASSRQDTLPEKLFF
TRBV20-1	TRBJ2-1	CSARVRNEQFF
TRBV29-1	TRBJ2-2	CSSRLPNTGELFF
TRBV7-2	TRBJ2-7	CASSYGQWTYEQYF
TRBV5-4	TRBJ2-7	CASSVSTSSYEQYF
TRBV18	TRBJ1-2	CASSPQGQPQGYTF
TRBV11-2	TRBJ1-4	CASSSTGARSEKLFF
TRBV6-1	TRBJ1-2	CASENYGYTF